These 6 T cell receptor beta chains share one sample of origin, sequenced in a study of cytomegalovirus exposure and HLA in healthy donors. Sequenced by immunoSEQ multiplex PCR; TCRdb stores in-frame clones only, minus some. Here the sample spans roughly 50,000 clones, 85% to 95% being singletons. The sequencing sample was made of PBMCs. The receptors shown here come from a woman between 18 and 29 years old in good health and CMV-seropositive.

The chain is built from TRBV6-1 and TRBJ2-5, with TRBD2 matching over 13 bases. V was pared by 11 bases and J by 3 bases, with 9 bases of the junction left unmatched. This CDR3 has 15 amino acids. In germline, CDR1 is MNHNS, CDR2 SASEGT. As DNA, the CDR3 is TGTGCCGGGGGACTGGGACTAGCGGGGAAAGAGACCCAGTACTTC. It is translated as CAGGLGLAGKETQYF.

The chain couples TRBV7-9 to TRBJ1-6; unclear D gene. There are 14 residues in the CDR3. Trimming removed 3 bases from V and 2 bases from J, with 5 bases in between. Germline CDR1 is SEHNR and CDR2 is FQNEAQ (reference sequence). The CDR3 DNA is TGTGCCAGCAGCTTCGACACCTATAATTCACCCCTCCACTTT. Encoded protein: CASSFDTYNSPLHF.

The chain carries TRBV6-4 and TRBJ2-3, with 7 bases lining up with TRBD2. The J segment lost 1 base and the V segment lost 2 bases, leaving 6 bases of the junction unmatched. The CDR3 consists of 16 residues. CDR1 MRHNA and CDR2 SNTAGT come from the germline V gene. The chain's CDR3 is CASSDLGAGGTDTQYF. CDR3 coding DNA: TGTGCCAGCAGTGACCTAGGGGCGGGGGGCACAGATACGCAGTATTTT.

The V gene is TRBV6-5, the J gene TRBJ1-1, with 8 nucleotides matching TRBD1. From germline, CDR1 is MNHEY and CDR2 SVGAGI. V gave up 4 bases and J gave up 0 bases; unmatched junction bases: 7. There are 16 residues in the CDR3. The CDR3, as DNA: TGTGCCAGCAGTTCGGACAGGGAAGGGGTGAACACTGAAGCTTTCTTT. Amino acid sequence: CASSSDREGVNTEAFF.

This chain links TRBV5-1 with TRBJ2-7; 7 bases align to TRBD1. CDR3 size: 15 residues. Germline V gene sequence: CDR1 SGHRS, CDR2 YFSETQ. The V gene end was trimmed by 0 bases and the J gene end by 7 bases; junction bases not matched to a gene: 10. The chain's CDR3 is CASSLVTGPSREQYF. The CDR3 DNA reads as TGCGCCAGCAGCTTGGTGACAGGGCCATCTCGTGAGCAGTACTTC.

As for this clone: The junction departs from the called germline gene at one end, perhaps through a read error. The chain has TRBV11-2 and TRBJ2-1, with D maybe TRBD1 (5 bases). Germline V gene lookup returns CDR1 SGHAT and CDR2 FQNNGV. The CDR3 is made up of 15 amino acids. The CDR3 protein is CASSFETASHNEQFF. DNA of the CDR3: TGTGCCAGCAGCTTTGAGACAGCCTCCCACAATGAGCAGTTCTTC.